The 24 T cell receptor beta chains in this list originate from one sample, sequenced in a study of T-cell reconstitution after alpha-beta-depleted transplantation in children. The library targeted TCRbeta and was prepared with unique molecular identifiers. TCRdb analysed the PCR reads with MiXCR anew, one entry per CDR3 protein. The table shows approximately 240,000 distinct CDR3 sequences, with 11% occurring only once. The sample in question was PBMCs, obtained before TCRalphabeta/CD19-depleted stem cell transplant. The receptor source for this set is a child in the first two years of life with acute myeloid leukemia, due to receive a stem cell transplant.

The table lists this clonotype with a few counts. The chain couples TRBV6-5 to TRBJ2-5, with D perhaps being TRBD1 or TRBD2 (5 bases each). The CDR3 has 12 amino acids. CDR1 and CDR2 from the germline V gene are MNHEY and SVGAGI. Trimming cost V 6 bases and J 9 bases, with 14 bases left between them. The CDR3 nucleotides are TGTGCCAGCAGAGCGGACACCAGAGCCCAGTACTTC. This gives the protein CASRADTRAQYF.

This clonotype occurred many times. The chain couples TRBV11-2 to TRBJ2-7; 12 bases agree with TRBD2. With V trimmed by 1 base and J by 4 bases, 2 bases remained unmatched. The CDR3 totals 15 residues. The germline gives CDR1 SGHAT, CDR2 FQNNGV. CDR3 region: CASSLGLAGVYEQYF. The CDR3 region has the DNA TGTGCCAGCAGCTTAGGACTAGCGGGAGTTTACGAGCAGTACTTC.

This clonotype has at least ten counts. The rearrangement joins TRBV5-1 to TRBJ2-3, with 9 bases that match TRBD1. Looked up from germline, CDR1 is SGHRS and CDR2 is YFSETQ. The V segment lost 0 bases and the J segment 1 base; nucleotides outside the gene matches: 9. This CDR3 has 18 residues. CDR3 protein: CASSLDRGLLWGTDTQYF. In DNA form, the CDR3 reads TGCGCCAGCAGCTTGGACAGGGGGCTTCTTTGGGGCACAGATACGCAGTATTTT.

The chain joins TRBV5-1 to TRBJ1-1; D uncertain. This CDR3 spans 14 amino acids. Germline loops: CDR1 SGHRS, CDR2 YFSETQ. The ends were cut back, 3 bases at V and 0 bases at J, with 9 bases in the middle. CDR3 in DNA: TGCGCCAGCAGCTCCAATCGAGTGAACACTGAAGCTTTCTTT. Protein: CASSSNRVNTEAFF.

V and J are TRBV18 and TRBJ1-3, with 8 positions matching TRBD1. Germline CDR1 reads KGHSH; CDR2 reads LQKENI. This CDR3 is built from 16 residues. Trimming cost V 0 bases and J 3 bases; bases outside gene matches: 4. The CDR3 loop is CASSPPSGGFGNTIYF. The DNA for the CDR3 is TGTGCCAGCTCACCACCGTCAGGGGGCTTTGGAAACACCATATATTTT. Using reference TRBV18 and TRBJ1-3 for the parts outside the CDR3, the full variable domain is NAGVMQNPRHLVRRRGQEARLRCSPMKGHSHVYWYRQLPEEGLKFMVYLQKENIIDESGMPKERFSAEFPKEGPSILRIQQVVRGDSAAYFCASSPPSGGFGNTIYFGEGSWLTVV.

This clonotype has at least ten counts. The CDR3 DNA is TGTGCCAGCAGTGAACTGGTGGGGACAGGTGGTAAGAATGAGCAGTTCTTC. It codes for CASSELVGTGGKNEQFF. The chain carries TRBV2 and TRBJ2-1; 8 bases agree with TRBD1. This CDR3 is 17 amino acids long. Germline CDR1 and CDR2: SNHLY and FYNNEI. The V segment lost 2 bases and the J segment 7 bases; nucleotides outside the gene matches: 13.

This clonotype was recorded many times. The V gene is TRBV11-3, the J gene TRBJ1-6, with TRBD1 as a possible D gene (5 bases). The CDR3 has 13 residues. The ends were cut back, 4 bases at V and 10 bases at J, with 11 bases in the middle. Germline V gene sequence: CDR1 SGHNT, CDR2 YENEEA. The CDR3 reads CASSSGGKSPLHF. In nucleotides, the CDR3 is TGTGCCAGCAGCTCCGGGGGAAAATCACCCCTCCACTTT.

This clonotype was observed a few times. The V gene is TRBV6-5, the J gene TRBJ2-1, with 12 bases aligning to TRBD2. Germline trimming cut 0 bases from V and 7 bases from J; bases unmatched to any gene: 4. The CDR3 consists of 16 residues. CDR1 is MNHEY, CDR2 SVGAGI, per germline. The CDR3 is CASSYSGTSGLNEQFF. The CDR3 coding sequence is TGTGCCAGCAGTTACTCCGGGACTAGCGGGTTGAATGAGCAGTTCTTC.

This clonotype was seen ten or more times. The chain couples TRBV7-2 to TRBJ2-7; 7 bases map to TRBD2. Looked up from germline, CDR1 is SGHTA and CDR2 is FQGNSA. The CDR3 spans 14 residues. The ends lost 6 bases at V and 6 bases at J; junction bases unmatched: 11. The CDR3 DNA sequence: TGTGCCAGCAGTCAGGGCGGGAGTTGGGTCGAGCAGTACTTC. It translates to CASSQGGSWVEQYF. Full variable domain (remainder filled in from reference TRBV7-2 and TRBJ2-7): GAGVSQSPSNKVTEKGKDVELRCDPISGHTALYWYRQSLGQGLEFLIYFQGNSAPDKSGLPSDRFSAERTGGSVSTLTIQRTQQEDSAVYLCASSQGGSWVEQYFGPGTRLTVT.

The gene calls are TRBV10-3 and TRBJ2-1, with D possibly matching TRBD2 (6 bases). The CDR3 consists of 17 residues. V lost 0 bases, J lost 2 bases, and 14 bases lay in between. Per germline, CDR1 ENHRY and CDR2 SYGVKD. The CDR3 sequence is CAISESTRKSTYNEQFF. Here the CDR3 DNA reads TGTGCCATCAGTGAGTCGACTAGGAAGAGCACCTACAATGAGCAGTTCTTC.

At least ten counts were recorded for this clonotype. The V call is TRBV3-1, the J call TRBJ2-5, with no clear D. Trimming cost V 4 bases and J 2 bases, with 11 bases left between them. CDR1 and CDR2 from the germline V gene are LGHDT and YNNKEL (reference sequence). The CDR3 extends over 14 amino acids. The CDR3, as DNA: TGTGCCAGCAGCCGTGCAGCGACACAAGAGACCCAGTACTTC. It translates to CASSRAATQETQYF.

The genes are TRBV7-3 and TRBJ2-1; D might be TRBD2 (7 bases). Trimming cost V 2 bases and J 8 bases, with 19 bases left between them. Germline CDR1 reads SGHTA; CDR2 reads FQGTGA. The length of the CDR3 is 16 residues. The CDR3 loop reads CASSLSMGGPADEQFF. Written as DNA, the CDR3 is TGTGCCAGCAGCTTATCAATGGGGGGGCCCGCGGATGAGCAGTTCTTC.

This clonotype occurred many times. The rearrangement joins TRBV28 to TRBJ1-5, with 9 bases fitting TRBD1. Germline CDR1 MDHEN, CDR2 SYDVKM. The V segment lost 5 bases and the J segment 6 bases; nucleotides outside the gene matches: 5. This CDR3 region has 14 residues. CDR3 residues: CASSRDRVAQPQHF. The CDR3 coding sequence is TGTGCCAGCAGTCGGGACAGGGTGGCTCAGCCCCAGCATTTT. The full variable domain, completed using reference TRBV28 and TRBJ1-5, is DVKVTQSSRYLVKRTGEKVFLECVQDMDHENMFWYRQDPGLGLRLIYFSYDVKMKEKGDIPEGYSVSREKKERFSLILESASTNQTSMYLCASSRDRVAQPQHFGDGTRLSIL.

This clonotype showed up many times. In DNA, the CDR3 is TGTGCCAGCAGCTTATACTGGACAGGGGATAGCGGCTACACCTTC. Translating gives CASSLYWTGDSGYTF. V is TRBV5-5 and J is TRBJ1-2, with 9 bases aligning to TRBD1. Losses at the gene ends were 2 bases for V and 8 bases for J; bases not matched to a gene: 10. There are 15 residues in the CDR3. CDR1 and CDR2 from the germline V gene are SGHKS and YYEKEE (reference sequence).

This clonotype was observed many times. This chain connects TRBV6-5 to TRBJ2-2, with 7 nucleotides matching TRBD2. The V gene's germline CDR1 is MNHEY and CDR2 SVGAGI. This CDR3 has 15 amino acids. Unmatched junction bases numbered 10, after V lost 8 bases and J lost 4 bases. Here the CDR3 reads CASSSPGTTTGELFF. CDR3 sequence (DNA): TGTGCCAGCTCATCACCAGGGACTACCACCGGGGAGCTGTTTTTT.

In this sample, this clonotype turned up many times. The CDR3 region has the DNA TGTGCCTGGAGTCCGGGATATAGCAATCAGCCCCAGCATTTT. It is translated as CAWSPGYSNQPQHF. V gene TRBV30 combines with J gene TRBJ1-5; unclear D gene. The CDR3 consists of 14 residues. The V end was cut by 2 bases, the J end by 0 bases, with 8 bases between. CDR1 is GTSNPN and CDR2 is SVGIG in the germline V gene (reference sequence).

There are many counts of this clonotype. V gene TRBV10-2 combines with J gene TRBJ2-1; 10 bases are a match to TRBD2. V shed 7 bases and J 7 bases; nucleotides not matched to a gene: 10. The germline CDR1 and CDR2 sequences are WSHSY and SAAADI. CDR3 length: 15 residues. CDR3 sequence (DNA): TGCGCCAGCAAGTTAGCGGGAGGAGGGGGGAATGAGCAGTTCTTC. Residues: CASKLAGGGGNEQFF.

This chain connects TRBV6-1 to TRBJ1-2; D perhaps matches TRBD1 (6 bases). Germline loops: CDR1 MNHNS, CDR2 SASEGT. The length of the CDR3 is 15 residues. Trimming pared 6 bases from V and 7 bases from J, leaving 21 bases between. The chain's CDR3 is CASRRNKGGGAGYTF. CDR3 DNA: TGTGCCAGCAGACGAAATAAGGGGGGGGGGGCTGGCTACACCTTC.

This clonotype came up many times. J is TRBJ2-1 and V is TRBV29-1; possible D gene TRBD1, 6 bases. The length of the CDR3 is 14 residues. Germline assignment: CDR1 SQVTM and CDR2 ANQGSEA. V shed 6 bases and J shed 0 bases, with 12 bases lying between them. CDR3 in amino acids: CSVQGTSSYNEQFF. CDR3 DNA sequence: TGCAGCGTCCAGGGGACGAGCTCCTACAATGAGCAGTTCTTC.

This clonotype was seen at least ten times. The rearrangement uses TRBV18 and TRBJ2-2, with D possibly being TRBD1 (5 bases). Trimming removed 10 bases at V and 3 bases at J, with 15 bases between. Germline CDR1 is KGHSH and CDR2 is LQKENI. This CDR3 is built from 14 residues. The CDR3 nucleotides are TGTGCCACGCCCGTGGACACCTACACCGGGGAGCTGTTTTTT. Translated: CATPVDTYTGELFF. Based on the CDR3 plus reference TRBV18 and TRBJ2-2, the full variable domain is NAGVMQNPRHLVRRRGQEARLRCSPMKGHSHVYWYRQLPEEGLKFMVYLQKENIIDESGMPKERFSAEFPKEGPSILRIQQVVRGDSAAYFCATPVDTYTGELFFGEGSRLTVL.

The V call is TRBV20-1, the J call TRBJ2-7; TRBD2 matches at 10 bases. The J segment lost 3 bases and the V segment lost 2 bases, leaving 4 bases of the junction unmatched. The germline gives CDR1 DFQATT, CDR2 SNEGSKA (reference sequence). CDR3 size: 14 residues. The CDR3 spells CSARFVAGGYEQYF. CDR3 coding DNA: TGCAGTGCTAGATTTGTAGCGGGAGGCTACGAGCAGTACTTC.

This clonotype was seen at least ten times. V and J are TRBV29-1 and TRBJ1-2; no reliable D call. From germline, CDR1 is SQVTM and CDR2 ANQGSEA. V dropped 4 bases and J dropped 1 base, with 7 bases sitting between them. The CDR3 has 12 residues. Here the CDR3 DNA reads TGCAGCGTTGCCATGAGTAACTATGGCTACACCTTC. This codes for CSVAMSNYGYTF.

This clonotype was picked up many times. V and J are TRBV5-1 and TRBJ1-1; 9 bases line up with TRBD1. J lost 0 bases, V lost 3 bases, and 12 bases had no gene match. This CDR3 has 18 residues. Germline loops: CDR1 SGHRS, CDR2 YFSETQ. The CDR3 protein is CASSWATGGSPMNTEAFF. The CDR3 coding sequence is TGCGCCAGCAGCTGGGCGACAGGGGGATCTCCAATGAACACTGAAGCTTTCTTT.

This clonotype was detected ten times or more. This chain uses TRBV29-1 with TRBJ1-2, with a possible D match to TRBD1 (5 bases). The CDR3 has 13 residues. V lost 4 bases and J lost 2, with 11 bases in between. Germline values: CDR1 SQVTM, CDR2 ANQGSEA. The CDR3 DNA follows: TGCAGCGTTGTGGTCTGGGACAACTATGGCTACACCTTC. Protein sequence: CSVVVWDNYGYTF.